This T cell receptor beta chain was sequenced during a study of cytomegalovirus exposure and HLA in healthy donors. Study-level results: In a later analysis, DRB1 alleles had the most associated TCRs; HLA-C alleles the fewest. A later analysis found common viral pathogens apparently linked to several of the most significant clusters.

Germline V gives CDR1 SQVTM, CDR2 ANQGSEA. The trim removed 2 bases at V and 6 bases at J, leaving 8 bases unmatched. The CDR3 runs 14 residues. The PCR ran on 60 Vbeta and 13 Jbeta primers. Sequencing used immunoSEQ multiplex PCR; TCRdb keeps in-frame clones, though not all of them. This sample has under 150,000 clones, with roughly four fifths found just once. Notes on this clone: Its antigen remains unknown.

Source material: PBMCs. The receptor's source is a woman between 45 and 60 years old in good health and CMV-seropositive. The chain couples TRBV29-1 to TRBJ1-2; 8 positions agree with TRBD1. CDR3: CSVEQWDRQDGYTF. In nucleotides, the CDR3 is TGCAGCGTTGAACAGTGGGACAGGCAGGATGGCTACACCTTC. Full variable domain (remainder filled in from reference TRBV29-1 and TRBJ1-2): SAVISQKPSRDICQRGTSLTIQCQVDSQVTMMFWYRQQPGQSLTLIATANQGSEATYESGFVIDKFPISRPNLTFSTLTVSNMSPEDSSIYLCSVEQWDRQDGYTFGSGTRLTVV.